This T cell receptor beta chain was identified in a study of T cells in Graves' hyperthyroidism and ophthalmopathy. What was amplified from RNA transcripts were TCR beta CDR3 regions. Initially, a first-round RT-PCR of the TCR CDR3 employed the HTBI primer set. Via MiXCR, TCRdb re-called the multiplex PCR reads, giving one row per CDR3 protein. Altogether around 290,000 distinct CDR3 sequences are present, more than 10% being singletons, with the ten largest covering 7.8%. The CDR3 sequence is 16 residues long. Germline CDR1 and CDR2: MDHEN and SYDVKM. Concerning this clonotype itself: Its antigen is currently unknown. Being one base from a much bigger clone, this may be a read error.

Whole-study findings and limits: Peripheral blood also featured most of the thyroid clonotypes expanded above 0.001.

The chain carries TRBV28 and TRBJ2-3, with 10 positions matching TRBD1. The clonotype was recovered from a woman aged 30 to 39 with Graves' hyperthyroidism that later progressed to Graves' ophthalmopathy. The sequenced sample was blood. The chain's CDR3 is CASSSPGTGATDTQCF. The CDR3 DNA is TGTGCCAGCAGTTCCCCCGGGACAGGGGCCACAGATACGCAGTGTTTT.